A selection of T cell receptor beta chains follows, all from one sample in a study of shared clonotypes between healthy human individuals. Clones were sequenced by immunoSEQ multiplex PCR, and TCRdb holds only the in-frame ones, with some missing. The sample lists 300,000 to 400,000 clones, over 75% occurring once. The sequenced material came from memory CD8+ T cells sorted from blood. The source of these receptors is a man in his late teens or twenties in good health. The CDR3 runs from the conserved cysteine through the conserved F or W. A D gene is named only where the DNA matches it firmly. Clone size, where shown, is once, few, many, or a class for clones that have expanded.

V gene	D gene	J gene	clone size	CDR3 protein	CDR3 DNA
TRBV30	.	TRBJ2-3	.	CAIQGAGADTQYF	TGTGCCATACAGGGTGCGGGTGCAGATACGCAGTATTTT
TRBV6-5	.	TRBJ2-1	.	CASSYSLWNEQFF	TGTGCCAGCAGTTACTCTCTCTGGAATGAGCAGTTCTTC
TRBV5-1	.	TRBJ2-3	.	CASSFPRGQGTDTQYF	TGCGCCAGCAGCTTTCCCCGTGGACAAGGCACAGATACGCAGTATTTT
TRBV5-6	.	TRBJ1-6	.	CASSFAGGSYNSPLHF	TGTGCCAGCAGCTTCGCCGGGGGCTCCTATAATTCACCCCTCCACTTT
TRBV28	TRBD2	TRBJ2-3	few	CASSLTGGDYTQYF	TGTGCCAGCAGTTTAACCGGGGGGGACTATACGCAGTATTTT
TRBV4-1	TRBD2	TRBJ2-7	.	CASSQGTSATYEQYF	TGCGCCAGCAGCCAGGGGACTAGCGCGACCTACGAGCAGTACTTC
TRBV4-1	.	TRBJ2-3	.	CASSQVSPPLLGQYF	TGCGCCAGCAGCCAAGTTTCTCCACCTCTTTTGGGGCAGTATTTT
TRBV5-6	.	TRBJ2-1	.	CASSPTSPNEQFF	TGTGCCAGCAGCCCGACTAGTCCCAATGAGCAGTTCTTC
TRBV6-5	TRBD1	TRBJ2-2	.	CASSYNSGTGTGELFF	TGTGCCAGCAGTTACAATTCTGGGACAGGCACCGGGGAGCTGTTTTTT
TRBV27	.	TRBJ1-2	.	CASSLKPPGGGYGYTF	TGTGCCAGCAGTCTAAAACCCCCGGGGGGCGGCTATGGCTACACCTTC
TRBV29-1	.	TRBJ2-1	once	CSPSLLSYNEQFF	TGCAGCCCCTCCTTGTTGTCCTACAATGAGCAGTTCTTC
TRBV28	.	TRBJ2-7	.	CASSDPPLNSYEQYF	TGTGCCAGCAGTGACCCTCCCTTGAACTCCTACGAGCAGTACTTC
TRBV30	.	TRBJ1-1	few	CAWNRGVGARTEAFF	TGTGCCTGGAATCGTGGCGTGGGGGCTCGGACTGAAGCTTTCTTT
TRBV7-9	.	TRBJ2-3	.	CASSISTDTQYF	TGTGCCAGCAGCATTAGCACAGATACGCAGTATTTT
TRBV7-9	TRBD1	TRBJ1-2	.	CASSTRTGEYRTNYGYTF	TGTGCCAGCAGCACAAGGACAGGGGAATATCGTACTAACTATGGCTACACCTTC
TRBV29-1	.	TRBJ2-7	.	CSVEFPNRGLSYEQYF	TGCAGCGTTGAATTTCCCAACAGGGGACTTTCCTACGAGCAGTACTTC
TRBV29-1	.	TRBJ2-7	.	CSAAGGNTYEQYF	TGCAGCGCCGCGGGCGGGAACACCTACGAGCAGTACTTC
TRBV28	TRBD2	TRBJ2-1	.	CASSRTDIPSGDYNEQFF	TGTGCCAGCAGTCGAACTGATATCCCTAGCGGGGACTACAATGAGCAGTTCTTC
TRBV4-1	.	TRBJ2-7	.	CASSLGTASEQYF	TGCGCCAGCAGCCTGGGGACCGCCTCCGAGCAGTACTTC
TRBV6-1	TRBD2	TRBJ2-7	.	CASSYSGGQYEQYF	TGTGCCAGCAGTTATAGCGGGGGGCAGTACGAGCAGTACTTC
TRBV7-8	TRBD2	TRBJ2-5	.	CASSFLAGGSRDQYF	TGTGCCAGCAGCTTTCTAGCGGGGGGCTCCAGGGACCAGTACTTC
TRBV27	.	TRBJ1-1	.	CASSLSPYGTEAFF	TGTGCCAGCAGTTTATCCCCGTATGGCACTGAAGCTTTCTTT
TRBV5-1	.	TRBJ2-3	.	CASRHGQPTDTQYF	TGCGCCAGCAGACATGGACAACCCACAGATACGCAGTATTTT
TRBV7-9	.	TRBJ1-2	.	CASSLGTLYGYTF	TGTGCCAGCAGCTTAGGGACCTTATATGGCTACACCTTC
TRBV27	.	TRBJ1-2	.	CASSRGDYGYTF	TGTGCCAGCAGTAGGGGTGACTATGGCTACACCTTC
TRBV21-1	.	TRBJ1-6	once	CASSKVNSPLHF	TGTGCCAGCAGCAAAGTTAACTCACCCCTCCACTTT
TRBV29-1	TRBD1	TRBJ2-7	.	CSVEDLAGGRYEQYF	TGCAGCGTTGAAGATTTGGCAGGGGGCCGATACGAGCAGTACTTC
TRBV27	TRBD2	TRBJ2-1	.	CASSLGGRIIDEQFF	TGTGCCAGCAGTTTAGGCGGGAGGATTATCGATGAGCAGTTCTTC
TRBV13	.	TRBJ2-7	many	CASSSEGEPPYEQYF	TGTGCCAGCAGCTCTGAAGGGGAGCCCCCCTACGAGCAGTACTTC
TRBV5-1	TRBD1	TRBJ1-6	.	CASSGQGDNSPLHF	TGCGCCAGCAGCGGACAGGGCGATAATTCACCCCTCCACTTT
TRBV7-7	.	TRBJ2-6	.	CASSVRPMPQSRANVLTF	TGTGCCAGCAGCGTTCGACCTATGCCACAAAGTCGGGCCAACGTCCTGACTTTC
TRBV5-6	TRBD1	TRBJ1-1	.	CASSFTGGMNTEAFF	TGTGCCAGCAGCTTTACAGGGGGCATGAACACTGAAGCTTTCTTT
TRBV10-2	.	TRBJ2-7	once	CASRTDYFYEQYF	TGCGCCAGCAGGACAGACTACTTCTACGAGCAGTACTTC
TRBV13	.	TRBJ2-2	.	CASSLGLEGNTGELFF	TGTGCCAGCAGCTTAGGGCTCGAGGGGAACACCGGGGAGCTGTTTTTT
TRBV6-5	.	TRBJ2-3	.	CASSYSDPTDTQYF	TGTGCCAGCAGTTACTCGGATCCCACAGATACGCAGTATTTT
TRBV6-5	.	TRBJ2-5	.	CASSYASQGTQYF	TGTGCCAGCAGTTACGCCTCACAGGGGACCCAGTACTTC
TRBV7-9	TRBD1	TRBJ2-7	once	CASSGGPTGGPYEQYF	TGTGCCAGCAGCGGCGGCCCGACAGGGGGCCCCTACGAGCAGTACTTC
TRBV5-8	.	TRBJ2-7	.	CASSLRRGYYEQYF	TGTGCCAGCAGCTTAAGGAGAGGTTATTACGAGCAGTACTTC
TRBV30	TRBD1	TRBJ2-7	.	CAWSWTGYYEQYF	TGTGCCTGGAGTTGGACAGGGTACTACGAGCAGTACTTC
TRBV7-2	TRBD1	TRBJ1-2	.	CASSSRTNRGRGLNYGYTF	TGTGCCAGCAGCTCACGGACCAACAGGGGGCGAGGATTAAACTATGGCTACACCTTC
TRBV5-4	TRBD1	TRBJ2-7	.	CASSDRTGNPYEQYF	TGTGCCAGCAGCGATCGGACAGGTAACCCCTACGAGCAGTACTTC
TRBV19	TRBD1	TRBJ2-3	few	CASSMDRASTDTQYF	TGTGCCAGTAGTATGGACAGGGCTAGCACAGATACGCAGTATTTT